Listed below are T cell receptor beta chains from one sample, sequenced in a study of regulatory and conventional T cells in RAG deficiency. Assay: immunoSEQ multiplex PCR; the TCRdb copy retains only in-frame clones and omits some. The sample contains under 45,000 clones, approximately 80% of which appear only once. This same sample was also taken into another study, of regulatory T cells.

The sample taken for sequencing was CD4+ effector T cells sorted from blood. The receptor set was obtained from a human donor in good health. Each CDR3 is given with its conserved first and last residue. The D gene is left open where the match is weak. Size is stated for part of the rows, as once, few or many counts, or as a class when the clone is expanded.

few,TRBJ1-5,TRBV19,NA,TGTGCCAGTAGTTTATTACAGGGTTTAAAGCATTTT,CASSLLQGLKHF
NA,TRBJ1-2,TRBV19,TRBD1,TGTGCCAGTAGTTTCAGGGGGCAGGGCTATGGCTACACCTTC,CASSFRGQGYGYTF
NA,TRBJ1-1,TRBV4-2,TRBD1,TGTGCCAGCACCTCAGGGGGCTGGGACACTGAAGCTTTCTTT,CASTSGGWDTEAFF
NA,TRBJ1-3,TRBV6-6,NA,TGTGCCAGCAGGGAAGGCTCTGGAAACACCATATATTTT,CASREGSGNTIYF
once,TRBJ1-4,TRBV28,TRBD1,TGTGCCAGCACTGAAGGGGGCGCAACTAATGAAAAACTGTTTTTT,CASTEGGATNEKLFF
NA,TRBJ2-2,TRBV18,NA,TGTGCCAGCTCACCACCAGGCAGGCCCGCCTCGAACACCGGGGAGCTGTTTTTT,CASSPPGRPASNTGELFF
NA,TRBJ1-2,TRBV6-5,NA,TGTGCCAGCAGGCCGGAGGGAGGGAGTTATGGCTACACCTTC,CASRPEGGSYGYTF
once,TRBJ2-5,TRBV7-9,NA,TGTGCCAGCAGCCTTGGTACGCAAGAGACCCAGTACTTC,CASSLGTQETQYF
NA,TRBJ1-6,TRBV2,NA,TGTGCCAGCAGTGGAGGGAAGGATTCACCCCTCCACTTT,CASSGGKDSPLHF
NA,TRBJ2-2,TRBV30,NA,TGTGCCTGGATCCCCATGGCGGGACAGTCCTACACCGGGGAGCTGTTTTTT,CAWIPMAGQSYTGELFF
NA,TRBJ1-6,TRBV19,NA,TGTGCCAGTAGTCCCCGGGGGGGGAGTTCACCCCTCCACTTT,CASSPRGGSSPLHF
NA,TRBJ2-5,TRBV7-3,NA,TGTGCCAGCAGCCCGACCCCGGGGGCAGCCCAAGAGACCCAGTACTTC,CASSPTPGAAQETQYF
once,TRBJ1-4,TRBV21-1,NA,TGTGCCAGCAGCAAAGAGGCGGGGCGCAAGGAAAAACTGTTTTTT,CASSKEAGRKEKLFF
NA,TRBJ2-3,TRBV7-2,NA,TGTGCCAGCAGCTTAGTGGGGACACAGTCGGATACGCAGTATTTT,CASSLVGTQSDTQYF